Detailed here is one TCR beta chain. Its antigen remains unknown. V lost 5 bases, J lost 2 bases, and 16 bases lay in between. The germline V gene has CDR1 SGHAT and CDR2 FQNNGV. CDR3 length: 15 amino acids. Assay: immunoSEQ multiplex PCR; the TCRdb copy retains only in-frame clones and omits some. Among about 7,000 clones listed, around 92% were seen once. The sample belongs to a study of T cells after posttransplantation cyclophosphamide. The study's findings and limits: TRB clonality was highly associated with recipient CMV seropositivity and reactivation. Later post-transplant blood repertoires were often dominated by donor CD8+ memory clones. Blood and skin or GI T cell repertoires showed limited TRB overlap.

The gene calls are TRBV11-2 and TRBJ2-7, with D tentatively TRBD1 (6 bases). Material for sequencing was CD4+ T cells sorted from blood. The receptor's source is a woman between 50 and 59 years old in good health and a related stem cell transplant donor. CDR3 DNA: TGTGCCAGCAGCACAACTCGACAGGCCGCCTACGAGCAGTACTTC. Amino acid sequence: CASSTTRQAAYEQYF. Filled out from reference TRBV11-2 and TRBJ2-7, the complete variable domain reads EAGVAQSPRYKIIEKRQSVAFWCNPISGHATLYWYQQILGQGPKLLIQFQNNGVVDDSQLPKDRFSAERLKGVDSTLKIQPAKLEDSAVYLCASSTTRQAAYEQYFGPGTRLTVT.